The 16 T cell receptor beta chains below were found in one sample sequenced in a study of Graves' ophthalmopathy and Graves' hyperthyroidism. RNA transcripts were the source from which TCR beta CDR3 regions were amplified. HTBI-primed first-round RT-PCR preceded second-round multiplex PCR. MiXCR, run by TCRdb on the multiplex PCR reads, gives a single entry per CDR3 protein. The sample contains roughly 50,000 distinct CDR3 sequences, 50% of which appear only once. Sequencing was done on a sample of peripheral blood. These receptors all come from an adult man with Graves' ophthalmopathy.

V and J are TRBV28 and TRBJ2-7; 14 nucleotides line up with TRBD2. Germline-derived CDR1 and CDR2 are MDHEN and SYDVKM. The CDR3 is made up of 19 amino acids. The trim removed 1 base at V and 0 bases at J, leaving 8 bases unmatched. This CDR3 reads CASSLSWTSGGMTSYEQYF. In DNA form, the CDR3 reads TGTGCCAGCAGTTTATCCTGGACTAGCGGGGGGATGACCTCCTACGAGCAGTACTTC.

CDR3 in DNA: TGCAGTGCTAGGCTAGCGGGGGGGGGCCAGCCCCAGCATTTT. This encodes CSARLAGGGQPQHF. The chain links TRBV20-1 to TRBJ1-5; TRBD1 is a possible D gene (6 bases). V dropped 3 bases and J dropped 7 bases, with 16 bases sitting between them. Germline values: CDR1 DFQATT, CDR2 SNEGSKA (reference sequence). The CDR3 has 14 amino acids.

This clonotype was detected many times. This chain joins TRBV7-6 and TRBJ2-7; 7 nucleotides match TRBD1. Germline V CDR1 and CDR2: SGHVS, FNYEAQ. The CDR3 extends over 16 amino acids. V gave up 4 bases and J gave up 6 bases; unmatched junction bases: 15. The CDR3 DNA is TGTGCCAGCAGCTCCGGCCCTGGCAGGGGGACCGGCGAGCAGTACTTC. Amino acid sequence: CASSSGPGRGTGEQYF.

CDR3 nucleotides: TGTGCCAGCAGTAGGACAGGGTTTTTGAACACTGAAGCTTTCTTT. Translating it yields CASSRTGFLNTEAFF. The chain employs TRBV2 and TRBJ1-1, with 8 bases matching TRBD1. V shed 5 bases, J shed 0 bases, and the junction held 5 bases outside the gene matches. Germline-derived CDR1 and CDR2 are SNHLY and FYNNEI. The CDR3 loop spans 15 amino acids.

This clonotype was detected many times. V usage is TRBV7-3 and J usage is TRBJ2-1; 7 bases are shared with TRBD2. Trimming removed 4 bases from V and 7 bases from J; junction bases left unmatched: 4. CDR1 SGHTA and CDR2 FQGTGA come from the germline V gene. The length of the CDR3 is 13 residues. The CDR3 DNA reads TGTGCCAGCAGCTCACACGGGGGGAATGAGCAGTTCTTC. It specifies CASSSHGGNEQFF.

The chain combines TRBV7-2 with TRBJ2-3; D is unresolved. The V and J ends lost 2 bases and 11 bases respectively, with 20 bases between them. The CDR3 totals 15 residues. Germline V gives CDR1 SGHTA, CDR2 FQGNSA. In nucleotides, the CDR3 is TGTGCCAGCAGCTTATATCAGAGCTCCTACAATGAGCAGTATTTT. Residues: CASSLYQSSYNEQYF.

Ten or more counts support this clonotype. The rearrangement joins TRBV6-1 to TRBJ1-5; D unclear. The CDR3 has 13 amino acids. The germline V gene encodes CDR1 MNHNS and CDR2 SASEGT. V lost 0 bases and J lost 6, with 6 bases in between. The CDR3 sequence is CASSEASGQPQHF. The DNA for the CDR3 is TGTGCCAGCAGTGAAGCCAGCGGTCAGCCCCAGCATTTT.

The chain is built from TRBV10-3 and TRBJ2-5; TRBD1 agrees at 12 bases. Trimming cost V 6 bases and J 5 bases; bases outside gene matches: 7. The CDR3 length is 15 residues. Germline CDR1 is ENHRY and CDR2 is SYGVKD. In DNA form, the CDR3 reads TGTGCCATCAGATCCGGGACAGGGGGCGGGGAGACCCAGTACTTC. It is translated as CAIRSGTGGGETQYF.

The CDR3: CASRTDRSANSPLHF. In DNA, the CDR3 is TGTGCCAGCAGGACAGATAGGAGCGCTAATTCACCCCTCCACTTT. The chain couples TRBV6-4 to TRBJ1-6, with D possibly TRBD1 on 5 matching bases. This CDR3 is built from 15 residues. Trimming took 6 bases from V and 6 from J, leaving 15 bases between them. The V gene's germline CDR1 is MRHNA and CDR2 SNTAGT.

This clonotype was recorded at least ten times. In nucleotides, the CDR3 is TGTGCCATCAGTGTGCATGGGAATGAAGAGACCCAGTACTTC. This encodes CAISVHGNEETQYF. The chain joins TRBV10-3 to TRBJ2-5; no reliable D call. The CDR3 runs to 14 residues. CDR1 and CDR2 from the germline V gene are ENHRY and SYGVKD. V gave up 4 bases and J gave up 3 bases, with 12 bases separating them.

This clonotype was recorded many times. V usage is TRBV7-2 and J usage is TRBJ2-1; possibly TRBD2 for D (5 bases). CDR1 SGHTA and CDR2 FQGNSA come from the germline V gene. Trimming took off 1 base at V and 2 bases at J, with 15 bases between the two ends. CDR3 length equals 17 residues. CDR3 residues: CASSLVSGGSPYNEQFF. Written as DNA, the CDR3 is TGTGCCAGCAGCTTAGTAAGCGGTGGGAGCCCCTACAATGAGCAGTTCTTC.

This clonotype was observed many times. The CDR3 spells CSAKGQTNTEAFF. The CDR3 region has the DNA TGCAGTGCTAAGGGACAGACTAACACTGAAGCTTTCTTT. The rearrangement uses TRBV20-1 and TRBJ1-1; 7 bases are a match to TRBD1. Germline values: CDR1 DFQATT, CDR2 SNEGSKA (reference sequence). CDR3 length equals 13 residues. V dropped 4 bases and J dropped 2; count of bases not matched to a gene: 4.

This clonotype has a single count. The gene calls are TRBV19 and TRBJ2-7; D is perhaps TRBD2 (6 bases). From germline, CDR1 is LNHDA and CDR2 SQIVND (reference sequence). The V gene lost 1 base and the J gene lost 6 bases, with 16 bases spanning the gap. The CDR3 covers 15 residues. For the CDR3, the DNA is TGTGCCAGTAGTATAGCGGGCAGGGACTCCCTCGAGCAGTACTTC. Its translation: CASSIAGRDSLEQYF.

V gene TRBV7-2 combines with J gene TRBJ2-3, with a weak D call TRBD2 (6 bases). Germline V gene sequence: CDR1 SGHTA, CDR2 FQGNSA. V lost 11 bases, J lost 1 base, and 16 bases lay in between. The CDR3 has 14 residues. The CDR3 DNA follows: TGTGCCTCTTGGAGGGATATACGCACAGATACGCAGTATTTT. It translates to CASWRDIRTDTQYF.

CDR3 residues: CASSSHSGTGSHEQYF. The CDR3 DNA follows: TGTGCCAGCAGTTCGCACTCCGGGACGGGGAGCCACGAGCAGTACTTC. This chain connects TRBV6-6 to TRBJ2-7; TRBD1 or TRBD2 may be the D gene (5 bases each). The germline V gene encodes CDR1 MNHNY and CDR2 SVGAGI (reference sequence). CDR3 size: 16 residues. Trimming removed 4 bases from V and 5 bases from J, with 21 bases in between.

This clonotype was found many times. V and J are TRBV3-1 and TRBJ1-4; D is uncertain. CDR3 length equals 13 residues. Trimming took off 0 bases at V and 8 bases at J, with 7 bases between the two ends. Germline CDR1 is LGHDT and CDR2 is YNNKEL (reference sequence). The chain's CDR3 is CASSQEGREKLFF. DNA for the CDR3: TGTGCCAGCAGCCAAGAAGGCAGAGAAAAACTGTTTTTT.